This record concerns one T cell receptor (beta chain) sequence. Method: immunoSEQ multiplex PCR; TCRdb's copy keeps in-frame clones and lacks some. In the table there are more than 25,000 clones, approximately 79% of which are singletons. CDR1 and CDR2 (germline): KGHSH, LQKENI. J was trimmed by 0 bases and V by 2 bases; bases with no gene match: 3. The CDR3 contains 15 residues. The data derive from a study of radiotherapy plus CTLA-4 blockade in lung cancer. The chain recombines TRBV18 with TRBJ1-1; 7 nucleotides agree with TRBD1. The clonotype originates from a human donor with non-small cell lung cancer who had stable disease on radiotherapy plus ipilimumab. The material sequenced was peripheral blood, taken from a patient treated with radiotherapy plus ipilimumab. The CDR3 here is CASSPKQGLNTEAFF. The CDR3 nucleotides read TGTGCCAGCTCACCAAAACAGGGGTTGAACACTGAAGCTTTCTTT.